This note documents a single TCR beta chain sequence. Per the germline V gene, CDR1 is MGHDK and CDR2 is SYGVNS. The length of the CDR3 is 15 residues. With 2 bases removed from V and 0 bases from J, the gap between germline ends came to 11 bases. Random hexamers were used to reverse transcribe the RNA input (about 0.5 to 1 ug). Multiplex PCR with immunoSEQ amplified the TCR beta CDR3 across 54 Vbeta and 13 Jbeta. One entry per CDR3 protein, called by TCRdb with MiXCR from the immunoSEQ multiplex PCR reads. Found here are some 180,000 distinct CDR3 sequences, 90% to 95% of them singletons; the top ten hold 0.099%. In contrast to the negatively isolated CD8+ and CD4+ T cells, TEMRA cells were FACS-enriched. This sample stems from a study of CD8 T cells in Susac syndrome. The overall study: Within the sequenced group of Susac syndrome patients, about 6 showed active disease and about 8 were in remission.

The J gene is TRBJ2-7, the V gene TRBV25-1; a possible D gene is TRBD1 (7 bases). The sequencing sample was made of CD4+ T cells from PBMCs. The sequence was collected from a human donor with Susac syndrome. The CDR3 nucleotides are TGTGCCAGCAGTGAAGGAGGGACAGCCTCCTACGAGCAGTACTTC. It yields the protein CASSEGGTASYEQYF.